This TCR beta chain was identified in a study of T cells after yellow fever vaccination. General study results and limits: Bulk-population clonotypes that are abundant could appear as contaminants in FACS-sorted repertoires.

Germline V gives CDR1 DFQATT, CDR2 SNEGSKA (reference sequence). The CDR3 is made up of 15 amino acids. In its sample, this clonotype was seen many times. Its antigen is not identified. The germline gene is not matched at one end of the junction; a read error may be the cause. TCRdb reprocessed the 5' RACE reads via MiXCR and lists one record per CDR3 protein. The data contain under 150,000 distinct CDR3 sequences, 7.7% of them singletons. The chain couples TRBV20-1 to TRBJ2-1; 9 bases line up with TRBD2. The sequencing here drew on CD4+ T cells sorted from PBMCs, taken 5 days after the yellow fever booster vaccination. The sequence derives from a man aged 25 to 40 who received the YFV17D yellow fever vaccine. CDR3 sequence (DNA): TGCAGTGCTGGAGACTGGGCTAGCGGGACCAATGAGCAGTTCTTC. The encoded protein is CSAGDWASGTNEQFF.